This TCR beta chain emerged from a study of cytomegalovirus exposure and HLA in healthy donors. General study points: Data from an earlier analysis indicated that most TCR beta V segments were productive either about 87% or about 30% of the time. Later on, an analysis showed TCR association rates differing by HLA locus, with DRB1 the most and HLA-C the fewest. Reports indicate that TCR beta sequences accurately predicted the HLA-A and HLA-B alleles of most subjects.

Primers included in the PCR were 60 Vbeta and 13 Jbeta primers. The assay was immunoSEQ multiplex PCR, and TCRdb's table has in-frame clones only and misses some. The sample contains 100,000 to 150,000 clones, nearly 80% of which appear only once. V lost 5 bases and J lost 0; bases outside the gene matches: 2. The germline V gene encodes CDR1 LNHDA and CDR2 SQIVND (reference sequence). CDR3 length: 14 residues. A note on this clone: What it binds is unknown.

Sequencing was performed on PBMCs. V and J are TRBV19 and TRBJ1-1, with 8 bases matching TRBD1. This TCR was recovered from a male donor in good health and CMV-seronegative. CDR3 in DNA: TGTGCCAGTAGTCGACAGGGGATGAACACTGAAGCTTTCTTT. It translates to CASSRQGMNTEAFF.